This T cell receptor beta chain was recorded in a study of CXCR3-negative and CXCR3-positive naive CD8 T cells. About the research overall: Overall TRB read output was 110 million to 150 million, and each library contained about 1.5 +/- 0.3 million reads.

Cells classed as naive CD8+ T cells were CD45RO-CCR7+CD27+CD95-. The CDR3 runs 12 residues. Germline V gives CDR1 LNHDA, CDR2 SQIVND (reference sequence). With UMI labels, 5' RACE was used to prepare the TRB cDNA libraries. Reprocessing the 5' RACE reads, TCRdb reports a single entry for every CDR3 protein and omits DNA. Here the sample table reports around 140,000 distinct CDR3 sequences. With respect to this clonotype: Its specificity is not known.

Findings and caveats of the study: From TRB CDR3 properties, TCR strength was inferred; surface CD5 did not differ between naive subsets.

Material: naive CXCR3- CD8+ T cells from blood. As to subset: CD45RO-CCR7+CD27+CD95- naive CD8+ T cells lacking CXCR3 (TNR3-). The sequence came from a human donor in good health. Some clones in this sample may be carry-over from other donors' samples. This chain joins TRBV19 and TRBJ1-2. CDR3 region: CASMGSYYGYTF.